Below, 6 T cell receptor beta chains from the same sample are listed, as sequenced in a study of blood T cell repertoires in COVID-19. Clones were sequenced by immunoSEQ multiplex PCR, and TCRdb holds only the in-frame ones, with some missing. Of 200,000 or so clones listed, about 86% are singletons. The specimen was peripheral blood. Receptor source: a woman in her forties or fifties with acute or convalescent COVID-19.

The rearrangement joins TRBV7-2 to TRBJ2-3; TRBD2 aligns across 13 bases. CDR1 and CDR2 from the germline V gene are SGHTA and FQGNSA. The V gene end was trimmed by 0 bases and the J gene end by 5 bases; junction bases not matched to a gene: 8. The CDR3 sequence is 18 residues long. CDR3 residues: CASSLALRLAGGGDTQYF. The CDR3 DNA reads TGTGCCAGCAGCTTAGCGCTGAGACTAGCGGGAGGTGGAGATACGCAGTATTTT.

A single count supports this clone. The chain has TRBV28 and TRBJ1-2; no definite D call. Per germline, CDR1 MDHEN and CDR2 SYDVKM. The CDR3 is 14 residues long. The ends were cut back, 7 bases at V and 5 bases at J, with 17 bases in the middle. The CDR3 is CASTREHLPYGYTF. DNA of the CDR3: TGTGCCAGCACCCGGGAACACTTGCCTTATGGCTACACCTTC.

About this clone itself: This sample also contains other DNA sequences that code for the same CDR3. The J gene is TRBJ1-2, the V gene TRBV5-1; D perhaps matches TRBD1 (6 bases). Germline lookup yields CDR1 SGHRS and CDR2 YFSETQ. The CDR3 has 14 residues. V lost 2 bases and J 0 bases, leaving 8 bases between the germline ends. CDR3: CASSFDRSNYGYTF. The CDR3 DNA sequence: TGCGCCAGCAGCTTCGACAGGTCTAACTATGGCTACACCTTC.

The chain carries TRBV4-1 and TRBJ2-5; no clear D gene. This CDR3 spans 11 amino acids. CDR1 is MGHRA and CDR2 is YSYEKL in the germline V gene. V gave up 1 base and J gave up 7 bases, with 4 bases separating them. CDR3 amino acids: CASSQGGTQYF. The CDR3 DNA reads TGCGCCAGCAGCCAAGGAGGGACCCAGTACTTC.

This chain joins TRBV20-1 and TRBJ2-5; TRBD2 matches at 10 bases. Germline V gene lookup returns CDR1 DFQATT and CDR2 SNEGSKA (reference sequence). The CDR3 spans 14 residues. Losses at the gene ends were 3 bases for V and 1 base for J; bases not matched to a gene: 2. The CDR3 bases are TGCAGTGCTAGTTGGACTAGCGGCCAAGAGACCCAGTACTTC. It translates to CSASWTSGQETQYF.

The J gene is TRBJ1-3, the V gene TRBV7-6; 7 bases align to TRBD1. Germline-derived CDR1 and CDR2 are SGHVS and FNYEAQ. Trimming cost V 5 bases and J 0 bases; bases outside gene matches: 4. The CDR3 extends over 15 amino acids. The CDR3 here is CASSPGTDSGNTIYF. In DNA, the CDR3 is TGTGCCAGCAGCCCGGGGACAGACTCTGGAAACACCATATATTTT.